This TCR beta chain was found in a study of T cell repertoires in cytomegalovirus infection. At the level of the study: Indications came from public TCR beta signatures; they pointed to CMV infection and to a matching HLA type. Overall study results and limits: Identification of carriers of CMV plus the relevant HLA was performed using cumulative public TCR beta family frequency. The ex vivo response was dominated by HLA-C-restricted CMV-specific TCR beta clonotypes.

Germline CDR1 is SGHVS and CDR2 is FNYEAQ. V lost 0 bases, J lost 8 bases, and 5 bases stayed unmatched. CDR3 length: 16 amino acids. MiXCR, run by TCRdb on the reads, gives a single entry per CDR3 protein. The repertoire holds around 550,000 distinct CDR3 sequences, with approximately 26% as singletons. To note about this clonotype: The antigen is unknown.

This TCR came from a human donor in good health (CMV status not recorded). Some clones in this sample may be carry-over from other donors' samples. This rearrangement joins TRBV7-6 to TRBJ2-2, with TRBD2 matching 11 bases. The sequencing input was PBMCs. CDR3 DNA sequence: TGTGCCAGCAGCTTAGCACTAGCGGGAGATACTGGGGAGCTGTTTTTT. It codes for CASSLALAGDTGELFF.